The sequence of this T cell receptor (beta chain) was determined in a study of blood T cell repertoires in COVID-19. Looked up from germline, CDR1 is SGHDT and CDR2 is YYEEEE. Trimming took 0 bases from V and 0 from J; bases not matched to a gene: 6. The CDR3 is made up of 17 amino acids. Profiling relied on immunoSEQ multiplex PCR, and the TCRdb table lists in-frame clones only, not all of them. Found here are under 300,000 clones, 80% to 90% of them singletons; the top ten hold 8% to 13%. This clonotype was sampled from a woman in her 70s with acute or convalescent COVID-19. Material for sequencing was peripheral blood. This chain uses TRBV5-6 with TRBJ2-1; 7 bases agree with TRBD2. DNA of the CDR3: TGTGCCAGCAGCTTGGCGCGGCGGGGGTACTCCTACAATGAGCAGTTCTTC. Translation: CASSLARRGYSYNEQFF. Together with reference TRBV5-6 and TRBJ2-1, the CDR3 gives the full variable domain: DAGVTQSPTHLIKTRGQQVTLRCSPKSGHDTVSWYQQALGQGPQFIFQYYEEEERQRGNFPDRFSGHQFPNYSSELNVNALLLGDSALYLCASSLARRGYSYNEQFFGPGTRLTVL.